This TCR beta chain was captured in a study of T cells in Graves' hyperthyroidism and ophthalmopathy. Findings of the study overall: Among thyroid clonotypes expanded above 0.001, most also appeared in blood.

TCR beta CDR3 regions were amplified from RNA transcripts. A set of HTBI primers served as the primers for a first-round RT-PCR of the TCR CDR3. MiXCR was run by TCRdb on the multiplex PCR reads, yielding one entry per CDR3 protein. The table records fewer than 900,000 distinct CDR3 sequences, around 15% of them present only once. For this clonotype: The antigen is undetermined.

This CDR3 has 12 amino acids. Germline lookup yields CDR1 DFQATT and CDR2 SNEGSKA (reference sequence). Trimming cost V 3 bases and J 5 bases, with 11 bases left between them. Patients aged 18 to 65 had newly diagnosed hyperthyroidism lasting under 2 months. Orbital computed tomography, thyroid ultrasound, serum thyroxine and TRAb, and clinical symptoms together informed the diagnoses. The sequenced sample was blood. The genes are TRBV20-1 and TRBJ2-7, with D unresolved. The clonotype originates from a man between 18 and 29 years old with Graves' hyperthyroidism. CDR3 in DNA: TGCAGTGCTAGCCCCTTAACGGACGAGCAGTACTTC. Translating gives CSASPLTDEQYF.